The clone carrying this T cell receptor beta chain was seen ten or more times. This record belongs to a study of T cell clonality in common variable immunodeficiency. Donors gave roughly 4.5 to 8 ml heparinized peripheral whole blood. Sequencing was performed with immunoSEQ multiplex PCR; in TCRdb, only in-frame clones are kept and a portion is missing. This sample carries about 64,000 clones, none of them present only once. The sample consisted of peripheral blood mononuclear cells. This sequence originates from a person aged 18-69 years in good health.

The DNA read from the CDR3 is TGTGCCAGCGACGCGGGCGGGATGTCCTACAATGAG. Translating gives CASDAGGMSYNE. The CDR3 as a whole reads CASDAGGMSYNEQFF. This chain connects TRBV2 to TRBJ2-1; the D gene is possibly TRBD2 (6 bases). Coverage ceases 3 residues before the CDR3 finishes, and the germline J gene fills in the end. V was trimmed by 8 bases and J by 1 base, leaving 15 bases between them. The CDR3 is 15 residues long. Germline loops: CDR1 SNHLY, CDR2 FYNNEI.